The rows below give T cell receptor beta chains drawn from one sample of a study of T cell responses to AZD1222 COVID-19 vaccine. The assay was immunoSEQ multiplex PCR, and TCRdb's table has in-frame clones only and misses some. The table has some 96,000 clones, just under 90% seen once. The input for sequencing was peripheral blood, taken on day 0 of AZD1222 vaccination. All receptors come from an adult in good health. Both conserved end residues are part of each CDR3. Each record gives: V gene, clone size, J gene, D gene, CDR3 length, CDR3 DNA, CDR3 protein. A D gene is named only where the DNA matches it firmly. Clone sizes are given selectively: once, few, many, or a class where the clone is expanded.

TRBV11-3	few	TRBJ2-1	TRBD1	17	TGTGCCAGCAGCTTAGTAGCCTCTGGACAGGGATCGGGTGAGCAGTTCTTC	CASSLVASGQGSGEQFF
TRBV18	-	TRBJ1-6	TRBD1	14	TGTGCCAGCTCTCCCGGGACAGGGGATTCACCCCTCCACTTT	CASSPGTGDSPLHF
TRBV6-5	-	TRBJ2-7	-	10	TGTGCCAGAAGGTCGAACGAGCAGTACTTC	CARRSNEQYF
TRBV6-2/TRBV6-3	once	TRBJ2-7	-	18	TGTGCCAGCAGTTACTCGCCCTGGACTGCGACTGTTGTGGGAGAGCAGTACTTC	CASSYSPWTATVVGEQYF
TRBV3-1/TRBV3-2	-	TRBJ2-1	TRBD2	17	TGTGCCAGCAGCCAAGAGCCACCAGCGGGGTCCTACAATGAGCAGTTCTTC	CASSQEPPAGSYNEQFF
TRBV3-1/TRBV3-2	-	TRBJ1-1	-	14	TGTGCCAGCAGCCCGGGGACTCCGAACACTGAAGCTTTCTTT	CASSPGTPNTEAFF
TRBV21-1	-	TRBJ2-7	-	17	TGTGCCAACACCCCCTTGTTCGGGACCCCAGGGGCCTACGAGCAGTACTTC	CANTPLFGTPGAYEQYF
TRBV9	-	TRBJ2-2	-	15	TGTGCCAGCAGCGTAGGAGGCCTGAACACCGGGGAGCTGTTTTTT	CASSVGGLNTGELFF
TRBV19	-	TRBJ1-6	-	17	TGTGCCAGTAGTATAATGGCCGCAGGCAGCTATAATTCACCCCTCCACTTT	CASSIMAAGSYNSPLHF
TRBV10-2	-	TRBJ1-2	TRBD1	16	TGCGCCAGCAGTCCCGATAGACAGGGGGAATTCTATGGCTACACCTTC	CASSPDRQGEFYGYTF
TRBV15	-	TRBJ2-1	-	13	TGTGCCACCAGCGCCAGACTGAACAATGAGCAGTTCTTC	CATSARLNNEQFF
TRBV5-1	-	TRBJ1-1	TRBD1	15	TGCGCCAGCAGCCTGCCCGGGACAGGGAGTACTGAAGCTTTCTTT	CASSLPGTGSTEAFF
TRBV7-3	-	TRBJ2-1	TRBD2	16	TGTGCCAGCAGCCCCACTAGCGAGAGCTCCTACAATGAGCAGTTCTTC	CASSPTSESSYNEQFF
TRBV6-5	-	TRBJ1-4	-	15	TGTGCCAGCAGTTACTCGACAGGTTATAATGAAAAACTGTTTTTT	CASSYSTGYNEKLFF
TRBV11-3	once	TRBJ2-1	TRBD2	18	TGTGCCAGCAGTTTAGGTCCGAGCGGGGTAGGGTTGGTCAATGAGCAGTTCTTC	CASSLGPSGVGLVNEQFF
TRBV27	once	TRBJ1-5	-	15	TGTGCCAGCAGTGACAATTCAGGCACCAATCAGCCCCAGCATTTT	CASSDNSGTNQPQHF
TRBV5-1	few	TRBJ1-5	TRBD1	15	TGCGCCAGCAGCTCCCACAGGGGGGGATCTCAGCCCCAGCATTTT	CASSSHRGGSQPQHF
TRBV12-3/TRBV12-4	-	TRBJ2-3	-	11	TGTGCCAGCACCCTTAGGGGGGCGCAGTATTTT	CASTLRGAQYF
TRBV6-2/TRBV6-3	-	TRBJ2-7	TRBD2	15	TGTGCCAGCAGCGGAGAGGGGACTAGCGGCTACGAGCAGTACTTC	CASSGEGTSGYEQYF
TRBV9	few	TRBJ1-5	-	14	TGTGCCAGCAGTACCGACGGAAGCAATCAGCCCCAGCATTTT	CASSTDGSNQPQHF
TRBV2	-	TRBJ2-7	TRBD2	16	TGTGCCAGCACGAGTGTAGCGGGGCTTAACTCCTACGAGCAGTACTTC	CASTSVAGLNSYEQYF
TRBV4-1	-	TRBJ1-4	-	17	TGCGCCAGCAGCCAAGAACCGACAGGACCAACTAATGAAAAACTGTTTTTT	CASSQEPTGPTNEKLFF
TRBV7-9	once	TRBJ1-3	TRBD1	18	TGTGCCAGCAGACCTAACTACCAGACAGGGAGCTCTGGAAACACCATATATTTT	CASRPNYQTGSSGNTIYF
TRBV24-1	-	TRBJ1-5	TRBD1	16	TGTGCCACCAGTGATGGAGGGACAGGGGAAAATCAGCCCCAGCATTTT	CATSDGGTGENQPQHF
TRBV5-6	-	TRBJ1-2	-	13	TGTGCCAGCAGCTTGGGCGGAGTCTATGGCTACACCTTC	CASSLGGVYGYTF
TRBV10-2	-	TRBJ2-3	-	19	TGCGCCAGCGGTGCGGGAAGACGGACGGGGACTGGGGGCACAGATACGCAGTATTTT	CASGAGRRTGTGGTDTQYF